This record concerns one T cell receptor beta chain sequence. This clone was observed a handful of times. The antigen this receptor binds is unknown. No per-base quality is available; no much larger clone lies one base away. At one collaborating source in Seattle, patients were enrolled during active infection and were followed longitudinally through the course of disease. The collaborating institutions used their own protocols to collect whole blood in K2EDTA tubes. For TCRbeta analysis, collaborator samples were shipped as frozen whole blood, as isolated PBMCs, or as DNA extracted from either sample type. This specimen belongs to a study of blood T cell repertoires in COVID-19 (TCRdb year 2020). Context from the whole study: Samples from collaborators originated in the United States, Italy and Spain and spanned both the acute and convalescent phases of COVID-19. The material from the prospective study consisted of cDNA or gDNA derived from T cells, B-cell-depleted T cells, or PBMCs. Deeply sampled blood TCRbeta repertoires from subjects exposed to, actively infected with, or recovered from COVID-19 were included in the dataset. The repertoires were released in a freely available public database meant as a resource for research on the immune response to SARS-CoV-2. Samples were obtained from the ongoing ImmuneRACE study (first 160 participants) and from about 1,300 subjects provided by 6 global collaborators. The sample metadata nearly always contained a de-identified subject ID, COVID-19 status, age in years and sex. Where available, HLA class I and class II types were taken from metadata supplied by the sample provider and were not determined by assay-based typing. General findings and caveats noted by the study authors: The quantity of clinical and demographic metadata differed by source and by participant and was supplied without curation.

TCRbeta CDR3 regions were amplified from genomic DNA by means of the immunoSEQ Assay, a bias-controlled multiplex PCR. Per the authors' processing: Within the assay, amplification of reference gene primers was used to estimate how many nucleated cells each sample contained. Sequence reads were collapsed and filtered to measure the absolute abundance of every unique TCRbeta CDR3 rearrangement. Productive Simpson clonality was computed per sample as the square root of Simpson's diversity index over productive rearrangements. This is the immuneACCESS table as TCRdb keeps it, with only in-frame sequences that have V and J called. A part of the clones is gone; compared with another copy, unresolved V genes explain less than half, and the rest is unexplained. V and J calls and clone size are as listed in that table; D and trimming were resolved from the DNA. This sample is represented by about 73,000 clones; 75% to 80% of them were singletons. The ten largest make up approximately 2.5% of the sample.

Reading the germline V gene gives CDR1 MGHRA and CDR2 YSYEKL. From the cysteine up to the phenylalanine, the CDR3 has a length of 18 residues. Left in the record is the CDR3 DNA by itself, 54 bases read in frame from the first base. V has 0 bases trimmed and J has 4 bases trimmed; junction bases matching no gene number 13. The rearrangement joined TRBV4-1 to TRBJ1-2; 8 bases in between match TRBD1. This clonotype was sampled from a man aged 65-85 years with COVID-19, enrolled during active disease. Material: peripheral blood. The encoded CDR3 is CASSQERDRRRVGYGYTF. The DNA sequence is TGCGCCAGCAGCCAAGAAAGGGACAGGAGACGAGTCGGCTATGGCTACACCTTC.